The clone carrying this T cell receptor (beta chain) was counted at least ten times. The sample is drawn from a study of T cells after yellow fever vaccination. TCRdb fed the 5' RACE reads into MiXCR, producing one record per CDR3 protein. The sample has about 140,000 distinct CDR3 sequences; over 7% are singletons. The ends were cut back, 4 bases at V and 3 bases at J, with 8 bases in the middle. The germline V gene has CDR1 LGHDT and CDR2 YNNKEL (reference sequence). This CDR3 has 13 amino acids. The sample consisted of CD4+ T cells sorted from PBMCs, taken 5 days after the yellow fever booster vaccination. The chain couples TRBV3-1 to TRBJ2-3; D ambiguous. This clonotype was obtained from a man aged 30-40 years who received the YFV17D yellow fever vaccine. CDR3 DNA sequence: TGTGCCAGCAGCCCCTCCGGGACAGATACGCAGTATTTT. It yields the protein CASSPSGTDTQYF.